The sequence of this T cell receptor beta chain was determined in a study of blood T cell repertoires in COVID-19. Across the whole study: Sample material is recorded as cDNA or gDNA derived from T cells, B-cell-depleted T cells, or PBMCs.

Participants were placed into cohorts based on the clinical history they reported. Produced via immunoSEQ multiplex PCR; TCRdb's table is partial and in-frame only. The profile covers fewer than 500,000 clones, with roughly nine tenths appearing a single time and roughly 1.1% taken by the ten largest. The material sequenced was PBMCs or T cells enriched from blood (not recorded which). This receptor was obtained from a young man who had recovered from COVID-19.

CDR3 amino acids: CASSYYRDTGELFF. CDR3 bases: TGTGCCAGCAGTTACTACAGGGACACCGGGGAGCTGTTTTTT. This chain uses TRBV6-5 with TRBJ2-2; TRBD1 is a possible D gene (6 bases). CDR1 and CDR2 (germline): MNHEY, SVGAGI. V lost 1 base and J 3 bases, leaving 6 bases between the germline ends. This CDR3 has 14 residues.